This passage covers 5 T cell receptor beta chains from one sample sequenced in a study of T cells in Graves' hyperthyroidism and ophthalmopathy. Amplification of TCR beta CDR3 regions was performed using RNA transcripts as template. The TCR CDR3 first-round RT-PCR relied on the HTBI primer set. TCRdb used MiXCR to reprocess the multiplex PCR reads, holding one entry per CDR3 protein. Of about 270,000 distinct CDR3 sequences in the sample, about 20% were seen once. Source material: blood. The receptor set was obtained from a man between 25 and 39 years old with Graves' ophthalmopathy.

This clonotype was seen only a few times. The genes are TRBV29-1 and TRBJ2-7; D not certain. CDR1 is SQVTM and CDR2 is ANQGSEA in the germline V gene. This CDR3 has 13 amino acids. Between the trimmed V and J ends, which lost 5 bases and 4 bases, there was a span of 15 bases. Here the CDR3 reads CSVMELKGYEQYF. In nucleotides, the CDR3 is TGCAGCGTTATGGAACTGAAGGGATACGAGCAGTACTTC.

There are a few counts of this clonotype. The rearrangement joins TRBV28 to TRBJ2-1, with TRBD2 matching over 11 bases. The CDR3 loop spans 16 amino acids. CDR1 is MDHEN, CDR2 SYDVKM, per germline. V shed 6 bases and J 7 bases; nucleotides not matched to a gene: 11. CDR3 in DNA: TGTGCCAGCAGGGGAGACCTAGCGGGAGGAGCAAATGAGCAGTTCTTC. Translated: CASRGDLAGGANEQFF.

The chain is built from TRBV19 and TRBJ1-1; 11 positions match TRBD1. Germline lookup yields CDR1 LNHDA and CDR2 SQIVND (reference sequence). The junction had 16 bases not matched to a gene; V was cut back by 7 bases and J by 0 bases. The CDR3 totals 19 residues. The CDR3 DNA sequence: TGTGCCAGTACCCACCCTTCCGGGACAGGGGGATCTTTGAACACTGAAGCTTTCTTT. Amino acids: CASTHPSGTGGSLNTEAFF.

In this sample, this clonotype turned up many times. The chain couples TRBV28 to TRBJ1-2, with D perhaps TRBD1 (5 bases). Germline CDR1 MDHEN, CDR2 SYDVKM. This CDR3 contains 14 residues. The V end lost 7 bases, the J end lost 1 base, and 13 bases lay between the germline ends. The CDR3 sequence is CASNRNRYNYGYTF. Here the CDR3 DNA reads TGTGCCAGCAACCGGAACAGGTATAACTATGGCTACACCTTC.

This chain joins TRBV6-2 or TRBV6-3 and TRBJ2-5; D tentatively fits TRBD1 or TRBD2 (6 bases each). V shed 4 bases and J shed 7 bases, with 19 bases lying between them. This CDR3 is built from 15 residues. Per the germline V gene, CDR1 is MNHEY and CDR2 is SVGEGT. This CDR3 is CASSLSPLEGGTQYF. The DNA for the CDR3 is TGTGCCAGCAGTTTGTCTCCTCTGGAGGGGGGGACCCAGTACTTC.